These T cell receptor beta chains were read from a single sample in a study of early stage breast cancer tumors. Assay: immunoSEQ multiplex PCR; the TCRdb copy retains only in-frame clones and omits some. The table shows roughly 30,000 clones, with roughly four fifths occurring only once. The sample consisted of blood. The receptors were gathered from a person aged 45-60 years with breast cancer. The CDR3 runs from the conserved cysteine through the conserved F or W. Fields, in order: J gene, V gene, clone size, CDR3 protein. Clone size appears in some rows only: once, few, many, or a class for an expanded clone.

>TRBJ2-7|TRBV7-9|NA
CASSSATILAGVGEQYF
>TRBJ1-4|TRBV29-1|NA
CSVEGFGQGNEKLFF
>TRBJ2-2|TRBV21-1|NA
CASSKVGPAGELFF
>TRBJ1-5|TRBV6-6|NA
CTSGGSRNQPQHF
>TRBJ2-3|TRBV30|NA
CAWVWEATDTQYF
>TRBJ1-3|TRBV6-1|NA
CASSAGTGGPTGNTIYF
>TRBJ2-3|TRBV9|once
CASSDSWTSGGDTQYF
>TRBJ1-2|TRBV30|NA
CAWRAPGGVYGYTF
>TRBJ2-6|TRBV5-4|NA
CASSLPGASGANVLTF
>TRBJ2-1|TRBV14|NA
CASSQGWTSGSLSNEQFF
>TRBJ1-2|TRBV7-9|once
CASSATGSNYGYTF
>TRBJ2-3|TRBV19|NA
CASSMVAGLVPDTQYF
>TRBJ2-7|TRBV7-9|NA
CASSLERGNYEQYF
>TRBJ2-2|TRBV19|NA
CASLPHGGELFF
>TRBJ2-7|TRBV6-6|NA
CASTGTAGRAYEQYF
>TRBJ2-5|TRBV10-1|NA
CASSPGVRRETQYF
>TRBJ2-7|TRBV7-9|NA
CASREAGSYEQYF
>TRBJ1-2|TRBV19|few
CASFTPGGEGGYTF
>TRBJ1-4|TRBV6-1|once
CASSDRQGPNEKLFF
>TRBJ1-5|TRBV10-3|NA
CAISESAGLTNQPQHF
>TRBJ2-5|TRBV25-1|NA
CASTGWETQYF
>TRBJ1-3|TRBV7-9|NA
CASSPWTGRGNTIYF
>TRBJ1-4|TRBV18|NA
CASSPIGQNEKLFF
>TRBJ1-1|TRBV28|NA
CASSWDSATEAFF
>TRBJ2-7|TRBV5-4|NA
CASSLGSAPYEQYF
>TRBJ2-7|TRBV6-1|NA
CASSERPAPYEQYF
>TRBJ1-1|TRBV10-2|once
CASTATGVNTEAFF
>TRBJ1-6|TRBV28|NA
CASSLSGRALHF
>TRBJ1-1|TRBV21-1|NA
CASSKRVGRPLNTEAFF
>TRBJ1-1|TRBV18|NA
CASSPVGGRNTEAFF
>TRBJ1-2|TRBV14|NA
CASSQPGQVSGYTF
>TRBJ2-3|TRBV6-6|NA
CASTNEVVGSTDTQYF
>TRBJ1-1|TRBV5-1|NA
CASSFSLNTEAFF
>TRBJ1-4|TRBV28|few
CASSFQGNNEKLFF
>TRBJ1-6|TRBV28|few
CASSSRTAGYNSPLHF
>TRBJ2-2|TRBV5-1|NA
CASSLVGNTGELFF
>TRBJ1-5|TRBV6-1|NA
CASSEYPRGRHQPQHF
>TRBJ2-2|TRBV11-3|NA
CASSSLAGSRDSGELFF
>TRBJ2-7|TRBV6-5|NA
CASKGNSATYEQYF
>TRBJ2-1|TRBV5-6|once
CASRTSGSSYNEQFF
>TRBJ1-3|TRBV6-5|NA
CASSYGNSGNTIYF
>TRBJ1-1|TRBV2|NA
CAIQPRRDTEAFF
>TRBJ1-1|TRBV4-3|once
CASSQDDSVNTEAFF
>TRBJ2-4|TRBV5-1|NA
CASSTSDSQNIQYF
>TRBJ2-7|TRBV5-4|NA
CASSLGAVVPGEQYF
>TRBJ2-7|TRBV19|NA
CASSIMTGGEMPVEQYF
>TRBJ1-3|TRBV6-4|NA
CASSGKDRDSGNTIYF
>TRBJ2-5|TRBV5-6|NA
CASSWTGLAGDLKETQYF